These T cell receptor beta chains were read from a single sample in a study of OX40 agonist ivuxolimab in advanced cancers. Produced via immunoSEQ multiplex PCR; TCRdb's table is partial and in-frame only. The table has 72,000 or so clones, about 85% seen once. The sequences come from CD4+ or CD8+ T cells sorted from blood, collected in a trial of the OX40 agonist ivuxolimab. The source of these receptors is an adult with an advanced solid tumor such as melanoma, head and neck, liver or kidney cancer. Both conserved end residues are part of each CDR3. D genes are given only for firm matches. The size entry is marked missing in some rows and otherwise reads once, few, many or a size class.

d_gene	v_gene	j_gene	abundance	CDR3aa	CDR3nt
NA	TRBV18	TRBJ2-7	NA	CASSPTPQRSHEQYF	TGTGCCAGCTCACCCACACCCCAACGCTCCCACGAGCAGTACTTC
TRBD1	TRBV10-3	TRBJ1-4	NA	CAISGSTGGEKLFF	TGTGCCATCAGTGGATCGACAGGGGGCGAAAAACTGTTTTTT
TRBD1	TRBV2	TRBJ1-3	NA	CASSRGQGGNTIYF	TGTGCCAGCAGTAGAGGACAGGGAGGAAACACCATATATTTT
TRBD1	TRBV19	TRBJ2-7	NA	CASTGGASYEQYF	TGTGCCAGTACAGGGGGCGCATCTTACGAGCAGTACTTC
NA	TRBV12-5	TRBJ2-2	NA	CASGQDWAGELFF	TGTGCTAGTGGTCAAGATTGGGCCGGGGAGCTGTTTTTT
NA	TRBV9	TRBJ1-3	NA	CASSSRRPDTIYF	TGTGCCAGCAGCTCAAGGAGGCCGGACACCATATATTTT
NA	TRBV2	TRBJ1-5	NA	CASSSGARHQPQHF	TGTGCCAGCAGTTCAGGCGCCCGACATCAGCCCCAGCATTTT
TRBD1	TRBV29-1	TRBJ2-7	once	CSATASGGLLEQYF	TGCAGCGCCACAGCTTCAGGGGGCCTTCTTGAGCAGTACTTC
TRBD1	TRBV27	TRBJ2-5	NA	CASSLRTGISQETQYF	TGTGCCAGCAGTTTAAGGACAGGGATCTCCCAAGAGACCCAGTACTTC
NA	TRBV28	TRBJ1-5	NA	CASSLQGGQPQHF	TGTGCCAGCAGTTTACAGGGCGGTCAGCCCCAGCATTTT
NA	TRBV19	TRBJ2-2	few	CASSIAITGELFF	TGTGCCAGTAGTATAGCCATCACCGGGGAGCTGTTTTTT
TRBD2	TRBV10-3	TRBJ2-3	NA	CAISESAPGGRDTQYF	TGTGCCATCAGTGAGTCGGCCCCGGGGGGACGAGATACGCAGTATTTT
TRBD2	TRBV6-5	TRBJ2-5	NA	CASRGLDAETQYF	TGTGCCAGCAGGGGACTAGATGCAGAGACCCAGTACTTC
TRBD1	TRBV15	TRBJ1-1	NA	CATSRGTGALTEAFF	TGTGCCACCAGCAGGGGGACAGGGGCTCTCACTGAAGCTTTCTTT
TRBD1	TRBV18	TRBJ2-2	NA	CASSPTGGTNTGELFF	TGTGCCAGCTCACCGACAGGGGGGACGAACACCGGGGAGCTGTTTTTT
NA	TRBV6-1	TRBJ1-5	NA	CASSERRQPSNQPQHF	TGTGCCAGCAGTGAACGAAGACAGCCGAGCAATCAGCCCCAGCATTTT
TRBD1	TRBV27	TRBJ1-2	NA	CASSPGGTSDGYTF	TGTGCCAGCAGCCCAGGGGGCACAAGTGATGGCTACACCTTC
NA	TRBV6-1	TRBJ2-6	NA	CASSGSLGANVLTF	TGTGCCAGCAGTGGATCCCTCGGGGCCAACGTCCTGACTTTC
NA	TRBV7-9	TRBJ1-2	NA	CASSSDRAHGYTF	TGTGCCAGCAGCTCCGACAGAGCTCATGGCTACACCTTC